A single count supports the clone carrying this T cell receptor (beta chain). Authors' methods: Using reference gene primer amplification, nucleated cell counts were estimated. TCRdb's copy holds only in-frame clones and misses some; the assay was immunoSEQ multiplex PCR. The DNA was the basis for D and trimming; V, J and clone size are from that table. The sample lists a few hundred thousand clones; roughly nine tenths were seen once. The study drew participants aged roughly 18 to 89 years from roughly 25 US areas. Which cohort a participant joined came from the clinical history participants gave. The data derive from a study of blood T cell repertoires in COVID-19. Study context: Sources were T cells, B-cell-depleted T cells, or PBMCs; the material itself was cDNA or gDNA.

Input material: PBMCs or T cells enriched from blood (not recorded which). This sequence was found in a man in his thirties or forties who had recovered from COVID-19.

In DNA form, the CDR3 reads TGCGCCAGCAGCCTCCGAATAGCGGGAGTCGAGCAGTACTTC. Its protein is CASSLRIAGVEQYF. V and J are TRBV5-1 and TRBJ2-7; TRBD2 matches 9 bases. The CDR3 has 14 residues. Unmatched junction bases numbered 8, after V lost 4 bases and J lost 6 bases. CDR1 and CDR2 (germline): SGHRS, YFSETQ.